This TCR beta chain emerged from a study of human T cells and chemical hapten exposure. Study-level background: Patch tests containing 0.01% DPC, applied to the upper back, were read at 6 days. Study-level results: Versus controls, expanded TCRs had significantly more large CDR3 similarity clusters.

TCRdb reprocessed the RACE reads with MiXCR, giving one entry per CDR3 protein. The sample lists tens of thousands of distinct CDR3 sequences, about 6.7% occurring once. Time point in this sample: pre-sensitization, week 0. As to treatment: therapeutic diphenylcyclopropenone sensitization with weekly scalp DPC. Every patch test was put on after a blood sample was taken. The CDR3 contains 15 residues. The germline gives CDR1 SGHTA, CDR2 FQGNSA. V lost 5 bases and J 4 bases, leaving 15 bases between the germline ends. Ten or more counts support this clonotype. The antigen is not known. The V gene is TRBV7-2, the J gene TRBJ1-5, with D uncertain. The specimen comprised whole blood, sampled in connection with sensitization to the hapten diphenylcyclopropenone (DPC). The receptor was isolated from a woman aged 30 to 39 with alopecia areata. Some clones in this sample may be carry-over from other donors' samples. The CDR3 sequence: CASSGDGRNNQPQHF. The CDR3 DNA reads as TGTGCCAGCAGCGGCGACGGAAGGAATAATCAGCCCCAGCATTTT. Combining the CDR3 with reference TRBV7-2 and TRBJ1-5 gives the whole variable domain GAGVSQSPSNKVTEKGKDVELRCDPISGHTALYWYRQSLGQGLEFLIYFQGNSAPDKSGLPSDRFSAERTGGSVSTLTIQRTQQEDSAVYLCASSGDGRNNQPQHFGDGTRLSIL.